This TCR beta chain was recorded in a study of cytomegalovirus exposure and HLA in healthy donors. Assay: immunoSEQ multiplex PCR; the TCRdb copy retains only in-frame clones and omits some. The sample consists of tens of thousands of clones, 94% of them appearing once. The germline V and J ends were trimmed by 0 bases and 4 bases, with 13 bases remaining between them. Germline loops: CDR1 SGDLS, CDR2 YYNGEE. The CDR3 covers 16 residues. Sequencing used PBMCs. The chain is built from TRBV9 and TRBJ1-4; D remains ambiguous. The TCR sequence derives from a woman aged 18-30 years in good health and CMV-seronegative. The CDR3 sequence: CASSVGTGISNEKLFF. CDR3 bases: TGTGCCAGCAGCGTAGGGACCGGGATTAGTAATGAAAAACTGTTTTTT.